These T cell receptor beta chains were read from a single sample in a study of blood T cell repertoires in COVID-19. TCRdb keeps only in-frame clones here, not all; method: immunoSEQ multiplex PCR. The data contain fewer than 150,000 clones, approximately 84% of them singletons. The sequencing sample was made of peripheral blood. These receptors were collected from a human donor in a cohort sampled during active COVID-19. CDR3s include the opening cysteine and the closing phenylalanine or tryptophan. D genes are given only for firm matches. Clone size is stated in some rows and not others, as once, few, many or a class when expanded.

clone size: -
V gene: TRBV11-2
D gene: -
J gene: TRBJ2-7
CDR3 DNA: TGTGCCAGCAGCTTCCTTCTTATAGCTACAGGAAACGAGCAGTACTTC
CDR3 protein: CASSFLLIATGNEQYF

clone size: -
V gene: TRBV19
D gene: TRBD1
J gene: TRBJ1-1
CDR3 DNA: TGTGCCAGTAGTCTACAGGGGAGAGCTTTCTTT
CDR3 protein: CASSLQGRAFF

clone size: -
V gene: TRBV12-3/TRBV12-4
D gene: -
J gene: TRBJ1-2
CDR3 DNA: TGTGCCAGCAGTTCGGGACAAAACTATGGCTACACCTTC
CDR3 protein: CASSSGQNYGYTF

clone size: -
V gene: TRBV28
D gene: -
J gene: TRBJ1-4
CDR3 DNA: TGTGCCAGCAGTCCCGGACTCTTTGAAAAACTGTTTTTT
CDR3 protein: CASSPGLFEKLFF

clone size: -
V gene: TRBV4-1
D gene: -
J gene: TRBJ1-1
CDR3 DNA: TGCGCCAGCAGCCAAGGTCGGGGGGGACTCGCTTTCTTT
CDR3 protein: CASSQGRGGLAFF

clone size: once
V gene: TRBV28
D gene: TRBD1
J gene: TRBJ2-4
CDR3 DNA: TGTGCCAGCACCTTTGCGGGGACAGGGGGGGACATTCAGTACTTC
CDR3 protein: CASTFAGTGGDIQYF

clone size: -
V gene: TRBV5-1
D gene: -
J gene: TRBJ2-1
CDR3 DNA: TGCGCCAGCAGCCTGGGGATGGGCCCTCTTTCCAATGAGCAGTTCTTC
CDR3 protein: CASSLGMGPLSNEQFF

clone size: -
V gene: TRBV10-3
D gene: TRBD1
J gene: TRBJ2-1
CDR3 DNA: TGTGCCATCAGTGAGTCGGGACAGGCCTCTGAGCAGTTCTTC
CDR3 protein: CAISESGQASEQFF

clone size: once
V gene: TRBV5-1
D gene: -
J gene: TRBJ1-4
CDR3 DNA: TGCGCCAGCAGCATCTGGGGGGATGAGTCCAGTGGTGAAAAACTGTTTTTT
CDR3 protein: CASSIWGDESSGEKLFF

clone size: -
V gene: TRBV5-1
D gene: -
J gene: TRBJ2-3
CDR3 DNA: TGCGCCAGCCGGCGGGTCGTGGCTTACACAGATACGCAGTATTTT
CDR3 protein: CASRRVVAYTDTQYF

clone size: -
V gene: TRBV6-5
D gene: -
J gene: TRBJ2-7
CDR3 DNA: TGTGCCAGCAGTACCGGACAGACCTACGAGCAGTACTTC
CDR3 protein: CASSTGQTYEQYF

clone size: -
V gene: TRBV27
D gene: -
J gene: TRBJ2-6
CDR3 DNA: TGTGCCAGCAGTCCCCCCGGACAGAAATCCAGCTCTGGGGCCAACGTCCTGACTTTC
CDR3 protein: CASSPPGQKSSSGANVLTF

clone size: -
V gene: TRBV2
D gene: -
J gene: TRBJ1-2
CDR3 DNA: TGTGCCAGCAGTTATACAGGGACGACCTATGGCTACACCTTC
CDR3 protein: CASSYTGTTYGYTF

clone size: -
V gene: TRBV27
D gene: -
J gene: TRBJ2-1
CDR3 DNA: TGTGCCAGCAGTTTAGGGATGGGAGTGATGAATGAGCAGTTCTTC
CDR3 protein: CASSLGMGVMNEQFF

clone size: few
V gene: TRBV7-9
D gene: -
J gene: TRBJ1-2
CDR3 DNA: TGTGCCAGCAGCCATCAGGGGTCAGGGAGTAACTATGGCTACACCTTC
CDR3 protein: CASSHQGSGSNYGYTF

clone size: -
V gene: TRBV13
D gene: TRBD1
J gene: TRBJ1-1
CDR3 DNA: TGTGCCAGCAGCTTAGTTACAGGGGGACAGAACACTGAAGCTTTCTTT
CDR3 protein: CASSLVTGGQNTEAFF

clone size: -
V gene: TRBV18
D gene: TRBD2
J gene: TRBJ2-7
CDR3 DNA: TGTGCCAGCTCACCCGAGGGTAGCGGGGTCTCGGAGCAGTACTTC
CDR3 protein: CASSPEGSGVSEQYF

clone size: -
V gene: TRBV5-4
D gene: -
J gene: TRBJ1-1
CDR3 DNA: TGTGCCAGCAGCTCGCTCCGGGACATCACTGAAGCTTTCTTT
CDR3 protein: CASSSLRDITEAFF

clone size: -
V gene: TRBV19
D gene: TRBD2
J gene: TRBJ2-1
CDR3 DNA: TGTGCCAGTAGTAGTCTAGCGGGGGCCCTCAATGAGCAGTTCTTC
CDR3 protein: CASSSLAGALNEQFF

clone size: -
V gene: TRBV27
D gene: -
J gene: TRBJ1-5
CDR3 DNA: TGTGCCAGCAGACCTCTTGGGGGGGTGGAAAGTCAGCCCCAGCATTTT
CDR3 protein: CASRPLGGVESQPQHF

clone size: -
V gene: TRBV5-1
D gene: -
J gene: TRBJ1-3
CDR3 DNA: TGCGCCAGCAGCTTGAATCCACAGCCCGGAAACACCATATATTTT
CDR3 protein: CASSLNPQPGNTIYF

clone size: -
V gene: TRBV7-2
D gene: TRBD2
J gene: TRBJ2-5
CDR3 DNA: TGTGCCAGCCGAAGCGGGGGGCAAGAGACCCAGTACTTC
CDR3 protein: CASRSGGQETQYF

clone size: -
V gene: TRBV5-1
D gene: -
J gene: TRBJ2-7
CDR3 DNA: TGCGCCAGCAGCGACAGGCCACTCCACGAGCAGTACTTC
CDR3 protein: CASSDRPLHEQYF

clone size: -
V gene: TRBV6-5
D gene: TRBD1
J gene: TRBJ1-6
CDR3 DNA: TGTGCCAGCAGGGGACAGGGGAATTCACCCCTCCACTTT
CDR3 protein: CASRGQGNSPLHF

clone size: few
V gene: TRBV21-1
D gene: -
J gene: TRBJ1-1
CDR3 DNA: TGTGCCAGCTATAGAGAGCCGAACACTGAAGCTTTCTTT
CDR3 protein: CASYREPNTEAFF

clone size: -
V gene: TRBV13
D gene: -
J gene: TRBJ1-1
CDR3 DNA: TGTGCCAGCAGCCCACCCCCGGGTATGAACACTGAAGCTTTCTTT
CDR3 protein: CASSPPPGMNTEAFF

clone size: -
V gene: TRBV7-9
D gene: -
J gene: TRBJ1-2
CDR3 DNA: TGTGCCAGCAGTCCCGGACAGAACTATGGCTACACCTTC
CDR3 protein: CASSPGQNYGYTF

clone size: -
V gene: TRBV9
D gene: TRBD1
J gene: TRBJ2-7
CDR3 DNA: TGTGCCAGCAGCCCGACGGGACAGGTTAGCAACGAGCAGTACTTC
CDR3 protein: CASSPTGQVSNEQYF

clone size: -
V gene: TRBV12-3/TRBV12-4
D gene: TRBD2
J gene: TRBJ2-5
CDR3 DNA: TGTGCCAGCAGTTCTAGCGGGGGTGAGACCCAGTACTTC
CDR3 protein: CASSSSGGETQYF

clone size: -
V gene: TRBV10-3
D gene: -
J gene: TRBJ1-1
CDR3 DNA: TGTGCCATCAGAGCTGACAAGGTTCTACAAGCTTTCTTT
CDR3 protein: CAIRADKVLQAFF

clone size: -
V gene: TRBV4-1
D gene: -
J gene: TRBJ1-5
CDR3 DNA: TGCGCCAGCAGCCAAGAAGAGGGACGTCGGGGGCAGCCCCAGCATTTT
CDR3 protein: CASSQEEGRRGQPQHF

clone size: -
V gene: TRBV18
D gene: TRBD1
J gene: TRBJ1-1
CDR3 DNA: TGTGCCAGCTCACTGCAGGGGGCGTATGGGGTCACTGAAGCTTTCTTT
CDR3 protein: CASSLQGAYGVTEAFF

clone size: -
V gene: TRBV19
D gene: -
J gene: TRBJ1-5
CDR3 DNA: TGTGCCAGTAGTATGATCCAGGTCCTCCAGCCCCAGCATTTT
CDR3 protein: CASSMIQVLQPQHF

clone size: -
V gene: TRBV7-9
D gene: TRBD1
J gene: TRBJ1-1
CDR3 DNA: TGTGCCAGCAGCTTCCCAGGGGGCCTCAGGGCTTTCTTT
CDR3 protein: CASSFPGGLRAFF

clone size: once
V gene: TRBV4-2
D gene: -
J gene: TRBJ2-1
CDR3 DNA: TGTGCCAGCAGCCAAGATCGGGAATACAATGAGCAGTTCTTC
CDR3 protein: CASSQDREYNEQFF

clone size: -
V gene: TRBV4-2
D gene: -
J gene: TRBJ1-6
CDR3 DNA: TGTGCCAGCAGCCAAGATGCAGGCAGCTCCTATAATTCACCCCTCCACTTT
CDR3 protein: CASSQDAGSSYNSPLHF

clone size: -
V gene: TRBV5-6
D gene: -
J gene: TRBJ1-5
CDR3 DNA: TGTGCCAGCAGCTTGTTGAGTCAGGGGAATCAGCCCCAGCATTTT
CDR3 protein: CASSLLSQGNQPQHF

clone size: -
V gene: TRBV5-4
D gene: -
J gene: TRBJ1-1
CDR3 DNA: TGTGCCAGCAGCTCTGGGAGTAGGGCGGGCACTGAAGCTTTCTTT
CDR3 protein: CASSSGSRAGTEAFF

clone size: once
V gene: TRBV18
D gene: TRBD1
J gene: TRBJ2-7
CDR3 DNA: TGTGCCAGCTCACCTGCCAGGGGGCTCGAGCAGTACTTC
CDR3 protein: CASSPARGLEQYF

clone size: -
V gene: TRBV5-1
D gene: TRBD2
J gene: TRBJ2-2
CDR3 DNA: TGCGCCAGCAGCTTGGGACTAGCGGGGGCCTCGAACACCGGGGAGCTGTTTTTT
CDR3 protein: CASSLGLAGASNTGELFF

clone size: -
V gene: TRBV5-4
D gene: -
J gene: TRBJ1-1
CDR3 DNA: TGTGCCAGCAGCTTTTCCGGCAGGATGAACACTGAAGCTTTCTTT
CDR3 protein: CASSFSGRMNTEAFF

clone size: -
V gene: TRBV27
D gene: -
J gene: TRBJ1-6
CDR3 DNA: TGTGCCAGCAGTTTAATCCCCGGACCCCTCCACTTT
CDR3 protein: CASSLIPGPLHF

clone size: -
V gene: TRBV11-2
D gene: -
J gene: TRBJ2-1
CDR3 DNA: TGTGCCAGCAGCTTAGGACTACGCAGCTCCTACAATGAGCAGTTCTTC
CDR3 protein: CASSLGLRSSYNEQFF

clone size: -
V gene: TRBV18
D gene: TRBD1
J gene: TRBJ1-6
CDR3 DNA: TGTGCCAGCTCACCGCCGGACAGGGGCAGAAATTCACCCCTCCACTTT
CDR3 protein: CASSPPDRGRNSPLHF

clone size: -
V gene: TRBV3-1/TRBV3-2
D gene: -
J gene: TRBJ2-5
CDR3 DNA: TGTGCCAGCAGCCAAGTCGCGGTCGGGACCCAGTACTTC
CDR3 protein: CASSQVAVGTQYF

clone size: few
V gene: TRBV7-9
D gene: TRBD1
J gene: TRBJ2-7
CDR3 DNA: TGTGCCAGCACCGCGGACAGGTACTACGAGCAGTACTTC
CDR3 protein: CASTADRYYEQYF

clone size: -
V gene: TRBV3-1/TRBV3-2
D gene: -
J gene: TRBJ2-1
CDR3 DNA: TGTGCCAGCAGCCATCGGCTAGCTGCCTCCAATGAGCAGTTCTTC
CDR3 protein: CASSHRLAASNEQFF

clone size: -
V gene: TRBV5-4
D gene: -
J gene: TRBJ2-3
CDR3 DNA: TGTGCCAGCAGCGCGCAGGGGTTGGATACGCAGTATTTT
CDR3 protein: CASSAQGLDTQYF

clone size: -
V gene: TRBV5-1
D gene: -
J gene: TRBJ2-4
CDR3 DNA: TGCGCCAGCAGCCCGGGGGAGGTAGCCAAAAACATTCAGTACTTC
CDR3 protein: CASSPGEVAKNIQYF

clone size: once
V gene: TRBV12-3/TRBV12-4
D gene: TRBD1
J gene: TRBJ1-2
CDR3 DNA: TGTGCCAGCAGTTTAGGCATGGAGGGGGCCTACACCTTC
CDR3 protein: CASSLGMEGAYTF

clone size: few
V gene: TRBV19
D gene: TRBD2
J gene: TRBJ2-1
CDR3 DNA: TGTGCCAGTAGTCCCCTAGGGGCGGGGGGGTACAATGAGCAGTTCTTC
CDR3 protein: CASSPLGAGGYNEQFF

clone size: once
V gene: TRBV20-1
D gene: -
J gene: TRBJ2-3
CDR3 DNA: TGCAGTGCTAGCGGGTCAGATACGCAGTATTTT
CDR3 protein: CSASGSDTQYF

clone size: -
V gene: TRBV25-1
D gene: -
J gene: TRBJ2-1
CDR3 DNA: TGTGCCAGCAGTACCACAGGGGCGGGGGGTTGGAATGAGCAGTTCTTC
CDR3 protein: CASSTTGAGGWNEQFF

clone size: once
V gene: TRBV11-2
D gene: TRBD1
J gene: TRBJ2-5
CDR3 DNA: TGTGCCAGTACCGGGACAGGGAAAGAGACCCAGTACTTC
CDR3 protein: CASTGTGKETQYF

clone size: -
V gene: TRBV7-9
D gene: TRBD2
J gene: TRBJ2-3
CDR3 DNA: TGTGCCAGCAGCCCTGGACTAGCGGGGCTTGGAACAGATACGCAGTATTTT
CDR3 protein: CASSPGLAGLGTDTQYF

clone size: -
V gene: TRBV19
D gene: -
J gene: TRBJ1-6
CDR3 DNA: TGTGCCAGTACCCCAAGGGGGAATTCACCCCTCCACTTT
CDR3 protein: CASTPRGNSPLHF

clone size: -
V gene: TRBV28
D gene: TRBD1
J gene: TRBJ2-7
CDR3 DNA: TGTGCCAGCAGTTCCCAAGCCGGGACAGTCTCCTACGAGCAGTACTTC
CDR3 protein: CASSSQAGTVSYEQYF

clone size: -
V gene: TRBV5-1
D gene: -
J gene: TRBJ2-5
CDR3 DNA: TGCGCCAGCAGCTTGTGGCAGGGGGAGACCCAGTACTTC
CDR3 protein: CASSLWQGETQYF